These 13 T cell receptor beta chains were sequenced from one sample in a study of blood T cell repertoires in COVID-19. The method was immunoSEQ multiplex PCR; TCRdb's version includes in-frame clones alone and lacks a portion of them. The table lists 150,000 to 200,000 clones, about 89% of them singletons. The sequencing sample was made of peripheral blood. These receptors were taken from a man aged 65 to 79 with acute or convalescent COVID-19.

V is TRBV2 and J is TRBJ2-1; D unclear. Germline V gives CDR1 SNHLY, CDR2 FYNNEI. V was pared by 3 bases and J by 11 bases, with 14 bases between. CDR3 length: 13 amino acids. The CDR3 region is CASSDPAEMKQFF. In nucleotides, the CDR3 is TGTGCCAGCAGTGATCCCGCCGAGATGAAGCAGTTCTTC.

V gene TRBV5-4 combines with J gene TRBJ1-3; possibly TRBD1 for D (6 bases). There are 15 residues in the CDR3. Germline lookup yields CDR1 SGHNT and CDR2 YYREEE (reference sequence). V lost 4 bases and J lost 0, with 11 bases in between. CDR3 loop: CASSTGQSSGNTIYF. CDR3 DNA sequence: TGTGCCAGCAGCACTGGACAGAGCTCTGGAAACACCATATATTTT.

This chain links TRBV28 with TRBJ2-3; 8 bases map to TRBD2. Trimming cost V 3 bases and J 2 bases; bases outside gene matches: 22. The CDR3 loop spans 21 amino acids. The V gene's germline CDR1 is MDHEN and CDR2 SYDVKM. The CDR3 sequence is CASSFPTGAYYREGNTDTQYF. The CDR3 DNA sequence: TGTGCCAGCAGTTTTCCCACTGGGGCTTACTATCGGGAGGGCAACACAGATACGCAGTATTTT.

The V gene is TRBV6-6, the J gene TRBJ1-5; D unresolved. The V and J ends lost 4 bases and 5 bases respectively, with 6 bases between them. Germline V gene lookup returns CDR1 MNHNY and CDR2 SVGAGI (reference sequence). The CDR3 length is 12 residues. The CDR3 sequence is CASSLAHQPQHF. The CDR3, as DNA: TGTGCCAGCAGTTTAGCCCATCAGCCCCAGCATTTT.

The chain links TRBV11-2 to TRBJ2-1; D is undetermined. Trimming removed 0 bases at V and 0 bases at J, with 3 bases between. This CDR3 is 14 amino acids long. From germline, CDR1 is SGHAT and CDR2 FQNNGV. The CDR3 region has the DNA TGTGCCAGCAGCTTAGAGAGCTCCTACAATGAGCAGTTCTTC. This translates into CASSLESSYNEQFF.

V and J are TRBV10-3 and TRBJ2-2, with 8 bases fitting TRBD1. The CDR3 totals 17 residues. The J segment lost 6 bases and the V segment lost 2 bases, leaving 11 bases of the junction unmatched. The germline V gene has CDR1 ENHRY and CDR2 SYGVKD. The CDR3 nucleotides are TGTGCCATCAGTGAGAGATGGACAGGGAGTTCAGCCGGGGAGCTGTTTTTT. Its translation is CAISERWTGSSAGELFF.

The chain joins TRBV18 to TRBJ2-3; 7 positions match TRBD1. V trimming: 2 bases; J trimming: 2 bases; junction bases outside the gene matches: 7. The CDR3 length is 16 residues. Germline V CDR1 and CDR2: KGHSH, LQKENI. This chain's CDR3 is CASSPIGDRFTDTQYF. CDR3 nucleotide sequence: TGTGCCAGCTCACCAATTGGGGACAGATTCACAGATACGCAGTATTTT. The full variable domain, in which reference TRBV18 and TRBJ2-3 provide the parts outside the CDR3, is NAGVMQNPRHLVRRRGQEARLRCSPMKGHSHVYWYRQLPEEGLKFMVYLQKENIIDESGMPKERFSAEFPKEGPSILRIQQVVRGDSAAYFCASSPIGDRFTDTQYFGPGTRLTVL.

The chain combines TRBV5-5 with TRBJ2-7; 8 nucleotides match TRBD1. From germline, CDR1 is SGHKS and CDR2 YYEKEE (reference sequence). V shed 4 bases, J shed 1 base, and the junction held 10 bases outside the gene matches. This CDR3 is built from 16 residues. The CDR3 nucleotides read TGTGCCAGCAGCAGTTCCAGGGGGCGGGGATCCTACGAGCAGTACTTC. As protein: CASSSSRGRGSYEQYF.

CDR3: CASSYWTGGELFF. The CDR3 DNA sequence: TGTGCCAGCAGTTACTGGACTGGCGGGGAGCTGTTTTTT. The chain combines TRBV6-5 with TRBJ2-2; maybe TRBD2 (5 bases). Germline values: CDR1 MNHEY, CDR2 SVGAGI. There are 13 residues in the CDR3. The V gene lost 1 base and the J gene lost 7 bases, with 7 bases spanning the gap.

The rearrangement uses TRBV7-2 and TRBJ2-6; D is undetermined. Per the germline V gene, CDR1 is SGHTA and CDR2 is FQGNSA. With 5 bases removed from V and 0 bases from J, the gap between germline ends came to 14 bases. The CDR3 runs 17 residues. CDR3: CASSRRALLSGANVLTF. CDR3 DNA: TGTGCCAGCAGCCGCCGCGCACTGCTCTCTGGGGCCAACGTCCTGACTTTC.

CDR3 sequence (DNA): TGTGCCAGCAGTAATTCGGACAGGGGGTCTAGCACAGATACGCAGTATTTT. Its protein product is CASSNSDRGSSTDTQYF. The chain carries TRBV28 and TRBJ2-3; 10 bases line up with TRBD1. CDR3 length: 17 amino acids. Germline assignment: CDR1 MDHEN and CDR2 SYDVKM. Losses at the gene ends were 5 bases for V and 0 bases for J; bases not matched to a gene: 8.

This rearrangement joins TRBV12-3 or TRBV12-4 to TRBJ2-1; D possibly corresponds to TRBD1 (5 bases). CDR3 length: 12 amino acids. V was pared by 7 bases and J by 13 bases, with 17 bases between. The CDR3 bases are TGTGCCAGCACCACCCGTGGGGCCCCACAGTTCTTC. This encodes CASTTRGAPQFF.

This clone occurred once. The chain combines TRBV28 with TRBJ2-7; the match to TRBD2 covers 10 bases. The V gene's germline CDR1 is MDHEN and CDR2 SYDVKM. V trimming: 6 bases; J trimming: 5 bases; junction bases outside the gene matches: 10. This CDR3 has 15 residues. CDR3 nucleotides: TGTGCCAGCAGCCCGACCCAGCGGGGGGGCCACGAGCAGTACTTC. It is translated as CASSPTQRGGHEQYF.